This TCR beta chain came from a study of tumor-infiltrating lymphocytes in primary liver carcinoma. Co-extraction of both nucleic acids (RNA and DNA) used roughly 20-33 mg of unsorted bulk tissue. CDR1 is MDHEN and CDR2 is SYDVKM in the germline V gene. This CDR3 has 12 amino acids. Total RNA amounting to around 450 ng was the source from which TCR beta cDNA was made with a constant-region primer. TCR beta libraries came from three nested multiplex PCR rounds using slightly modified ARM-PCR. Forward primers for TRBV1-TRBV30 and a C-beta reverse primer served the first two PCR rounds, at 10 cycles each. MiXCR, applied by TCRdb to the multiplex PCR reads, yields one record per CDR3 protein. In the table there are about 120,000 distinct CDR3 sequences, nearly 70% of which are singletons. This clonotype was seen only a few times. At one of its ends the junction is not consistent with the germline gene, which may arise from a read error.

This receptor was taken from a woman in her fifties or sixties with primary liver carcinoma and hepatitis B virus infection. The chain links TRBV28 to TRBJ1-1, with D possibly TRBD1 on 5 matching bases. Sequencing was performed on tumor-adjacent normal liver tissue. The DNA for the CDR3 is TGTGCCAGCAGTTTGTCAGGGTTTGGGGCTTCCTTT. Residues: CASSLSGFGASF.